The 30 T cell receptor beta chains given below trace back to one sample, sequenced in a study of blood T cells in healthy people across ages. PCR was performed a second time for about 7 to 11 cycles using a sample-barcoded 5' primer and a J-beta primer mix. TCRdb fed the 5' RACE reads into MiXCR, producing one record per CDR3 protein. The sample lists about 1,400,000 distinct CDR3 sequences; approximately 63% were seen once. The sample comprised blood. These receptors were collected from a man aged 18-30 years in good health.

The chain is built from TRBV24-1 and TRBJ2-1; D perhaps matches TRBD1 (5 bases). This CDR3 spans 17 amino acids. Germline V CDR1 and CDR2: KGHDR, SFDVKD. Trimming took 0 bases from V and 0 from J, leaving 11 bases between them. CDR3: CATSDLRQGSSYNEQFF. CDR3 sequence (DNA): TGTGCCACCAGTGATTTGCGTCAGGGAAGCTCCTACAATGAGCAGTTCTTC.

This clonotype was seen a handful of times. CDR3 in amino acids: CASSLDQGLTDTQYF. CDR3 coding DNA: TGTGCCAGCAGCTTAGACCAGGGGTTGACAGATACGCAGTATTTT. The rearrangement uses TRBV7-2 and TRBJ2-3, with TRBD1 as a possible D gene (6 bases). The CDR3 has 15 amino acids. V was clipped by 1 base and J by 3 bases, with 11 bases between them. Germline-derived CDR1 and CDR2 are SGHTA and FQGNSA.

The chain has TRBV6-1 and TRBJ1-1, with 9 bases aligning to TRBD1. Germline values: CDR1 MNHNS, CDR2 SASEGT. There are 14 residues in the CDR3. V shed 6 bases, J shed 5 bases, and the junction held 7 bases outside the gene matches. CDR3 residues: CASSNTGQGTEAFF. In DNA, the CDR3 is TGTGCCAGCAGCAACACCGGACAGGGGACTGAAGCTTTCTTT.

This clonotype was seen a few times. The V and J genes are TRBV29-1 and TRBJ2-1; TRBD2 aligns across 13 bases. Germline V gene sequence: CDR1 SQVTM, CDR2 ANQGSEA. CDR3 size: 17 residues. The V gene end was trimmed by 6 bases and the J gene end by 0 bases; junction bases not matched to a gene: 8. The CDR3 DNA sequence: TGCAGCGTGGGACCGACTAGCGGGAGGCGCTCCTACAATGAGCAGTTCTTC. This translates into CSVGPTSGRRSYNEQFF.

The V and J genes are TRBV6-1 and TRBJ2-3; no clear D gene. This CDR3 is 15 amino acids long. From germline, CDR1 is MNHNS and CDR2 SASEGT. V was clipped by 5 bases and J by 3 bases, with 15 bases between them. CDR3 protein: CASSPSSWITDTQYF. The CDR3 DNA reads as TGTGCCAGCAGTCCCTCCTCGTGGATTACAGATACGCAGTATTTT.

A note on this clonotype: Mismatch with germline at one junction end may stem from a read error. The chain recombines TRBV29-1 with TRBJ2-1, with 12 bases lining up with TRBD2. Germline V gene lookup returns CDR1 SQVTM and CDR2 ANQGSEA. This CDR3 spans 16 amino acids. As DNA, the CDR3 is TGCAGCGTTGAAGGACTAGCGGGAGTAGGTTACAATGGGCAGTTCTTC. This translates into CSVEGLAGVGYNGQFF.

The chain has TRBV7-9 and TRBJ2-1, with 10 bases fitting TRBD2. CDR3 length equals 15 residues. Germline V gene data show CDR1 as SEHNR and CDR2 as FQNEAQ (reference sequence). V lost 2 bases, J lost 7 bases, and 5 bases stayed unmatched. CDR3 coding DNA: TGTGCCAGCAGCTTAAACCAACTAGCGGGAAATGAGCAGTTCTTC. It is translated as CASSLNQLAGNEQFF. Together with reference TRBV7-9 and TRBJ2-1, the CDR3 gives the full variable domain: DTGVSQNPRHKITKRGQNVTFRCDPISEHNRLYWYRQTLGQGPEFLTYFQNEAQLEKSRLLSDRFSAERPKGSFSTLEIQRTEQGDSAMYLCASSLNQLAGNEQFFGPGTRLTVL.

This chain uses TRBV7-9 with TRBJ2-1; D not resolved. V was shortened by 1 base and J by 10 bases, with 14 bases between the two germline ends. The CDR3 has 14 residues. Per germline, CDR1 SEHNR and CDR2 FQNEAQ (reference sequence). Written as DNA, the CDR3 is TGTGCCAGCAGCTTAGTTAGTGGGGTACGCGAGCAGTTCTTC. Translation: CASSLVSGVREQFF.

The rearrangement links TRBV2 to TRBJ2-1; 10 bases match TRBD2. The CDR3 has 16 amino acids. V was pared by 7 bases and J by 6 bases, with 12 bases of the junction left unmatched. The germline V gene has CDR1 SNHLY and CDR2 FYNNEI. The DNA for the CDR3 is TGTGCCAGCATGAGCCCGTCGAGCGGGAGGGCCAATGAGCAGTTCTTC. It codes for CASMSPSSGRANEQFF.

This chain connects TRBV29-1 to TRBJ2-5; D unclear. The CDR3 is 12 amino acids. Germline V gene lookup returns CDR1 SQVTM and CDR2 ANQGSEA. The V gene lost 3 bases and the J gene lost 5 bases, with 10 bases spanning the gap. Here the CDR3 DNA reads TGCAGCGTTGAGAACGTGGCCGAGACCCAGTACTTC. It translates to CSVENVAETQYF.

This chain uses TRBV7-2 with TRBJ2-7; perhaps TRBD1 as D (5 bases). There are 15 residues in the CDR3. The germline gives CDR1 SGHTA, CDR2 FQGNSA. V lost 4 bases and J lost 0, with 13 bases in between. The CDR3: CASSSDPGHSYEQYF. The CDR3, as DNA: TGTGCCAGCAGCTCGGACCCAGGGCACTCCTACGAGCAGTACTTC.

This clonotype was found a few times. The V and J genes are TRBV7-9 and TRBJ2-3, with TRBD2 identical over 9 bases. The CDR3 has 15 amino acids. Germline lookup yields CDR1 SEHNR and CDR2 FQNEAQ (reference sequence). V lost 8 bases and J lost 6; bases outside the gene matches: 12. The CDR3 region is CASGVLAGLSDTQYF. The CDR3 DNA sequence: TGTGCCAGCGGCGTCCTAGCGGGGTTGTCGGATACGCAGTATTTT.

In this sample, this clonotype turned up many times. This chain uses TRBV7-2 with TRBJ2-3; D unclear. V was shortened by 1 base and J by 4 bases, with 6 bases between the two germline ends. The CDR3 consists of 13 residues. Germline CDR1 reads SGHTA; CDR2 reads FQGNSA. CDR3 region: CASSLVSADTQYF. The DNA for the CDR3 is TGTGCCAGCAGCTTAGTTTCAGCAGATACGCAGTATTTT.

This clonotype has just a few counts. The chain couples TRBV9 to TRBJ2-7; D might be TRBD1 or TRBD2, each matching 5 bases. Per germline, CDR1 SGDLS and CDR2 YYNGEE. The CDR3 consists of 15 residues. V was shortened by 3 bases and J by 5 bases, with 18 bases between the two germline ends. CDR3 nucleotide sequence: TGTGCCAGCAGCGCATACTCCGGGACGGGTAACGAGCAGTACTTC. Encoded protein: CASSAYSGTGNEQYF.

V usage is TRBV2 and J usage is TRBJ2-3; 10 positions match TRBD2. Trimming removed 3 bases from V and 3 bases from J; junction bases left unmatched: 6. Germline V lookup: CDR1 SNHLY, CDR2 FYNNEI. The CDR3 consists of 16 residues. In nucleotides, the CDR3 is TGTGCCAGCAGTGACGGGACTAGCGCAGGGACAGATACGCAGTATTTT. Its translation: CASSDGTSAGTDTQYF.

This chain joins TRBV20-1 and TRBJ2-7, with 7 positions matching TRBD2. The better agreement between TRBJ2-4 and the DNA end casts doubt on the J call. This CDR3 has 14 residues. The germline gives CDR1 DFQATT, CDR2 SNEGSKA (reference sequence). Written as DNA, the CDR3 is TGCAGTGCCACCTACCCGGGACTACCAAACATTCAGTACTTC. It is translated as CSATYPGLPNIQYF.

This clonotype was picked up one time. The CDR3 DNA sequence: TGTGCCAGCAGCGTATCAACCGGACTCAACTACGAGCAGTACTTC. Its translation is CASSVSTGLNYEQYF. This sequence joins TRBV9 and TRBJ2-4; D may be TRBD2 (5 bases). The better agreement between TRBJ2-7 and the DNA end casts doubt on the J call. The CDR3 totals 15 residues. Germline lookup yields CDR1 SGDLS and CDR2 YYNGEE.

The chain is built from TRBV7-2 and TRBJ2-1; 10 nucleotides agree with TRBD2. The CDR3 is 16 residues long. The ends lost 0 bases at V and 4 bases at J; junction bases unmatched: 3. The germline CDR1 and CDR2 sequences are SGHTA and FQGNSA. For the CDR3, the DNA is TGTGCCAGCAGCTTAGCGCATAGCGGGGGGTACAATGAGCAGTTCTTC. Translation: CASSLAHSGGYNEQFF.

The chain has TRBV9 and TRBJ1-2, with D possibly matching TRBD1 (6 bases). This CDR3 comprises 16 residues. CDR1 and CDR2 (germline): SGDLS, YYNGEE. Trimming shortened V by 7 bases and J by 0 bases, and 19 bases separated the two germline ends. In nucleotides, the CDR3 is TGTGCCAGCCATGGGGGCAGCCCGCTCCCTAACTATGGCTACACCTTC. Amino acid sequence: CASHGGSPLPNYGYTF.

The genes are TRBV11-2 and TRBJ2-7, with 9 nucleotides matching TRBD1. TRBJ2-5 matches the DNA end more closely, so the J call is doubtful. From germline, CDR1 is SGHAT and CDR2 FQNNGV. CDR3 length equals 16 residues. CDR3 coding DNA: TGTGCCAGCAGCTCCACGGACAGGGGAGGGCAAGAGACCCAGTACTTC. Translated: CASSSTDRGGQETQYF.

CDR3 sequence reads: CASSEEMGFAYEQYF. CDR3 bases: TGTGCCAGCAGTGAAGAGATGGGGTTCGCCTACGAGCAGTACTTC. This chain uses TRBV2 with TRBJ2-5; D is unresolved. The tail of the sequence fits TRBJ2-7 better, so the J call may be wrong. CDR3 length equals 15 residues. Germline V gene data show CDR1 as SNHLY and CDR2 as FYNNEI.

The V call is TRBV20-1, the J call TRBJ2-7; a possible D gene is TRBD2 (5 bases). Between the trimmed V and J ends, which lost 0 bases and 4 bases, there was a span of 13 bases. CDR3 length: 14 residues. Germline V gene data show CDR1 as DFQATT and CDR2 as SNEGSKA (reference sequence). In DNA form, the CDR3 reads TGCAGTGCTAGAGAGGCGACTATGCCATACGAGCAGTACTTC. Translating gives CSAREATMPYEQYF.

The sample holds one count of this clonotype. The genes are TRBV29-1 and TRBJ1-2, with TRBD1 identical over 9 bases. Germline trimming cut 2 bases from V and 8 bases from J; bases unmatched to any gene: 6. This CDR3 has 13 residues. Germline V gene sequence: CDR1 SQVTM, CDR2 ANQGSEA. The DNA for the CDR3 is TGCAGCGTTGAAAGGACAGGGGACTGCGGCTACACCTTC. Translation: CSVERTGDCGYTF.

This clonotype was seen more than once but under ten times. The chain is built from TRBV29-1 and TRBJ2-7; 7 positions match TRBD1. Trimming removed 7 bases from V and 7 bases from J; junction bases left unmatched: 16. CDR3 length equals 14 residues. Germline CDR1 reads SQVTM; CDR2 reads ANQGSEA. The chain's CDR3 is CSGHRGNAYNEQYF. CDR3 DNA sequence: TGCAGCGGCCACAGGGGCAATGCCTACAATGAGCAGTACTTC.

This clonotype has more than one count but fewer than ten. For the CDR3, the DNA is TGTGCCAGCAGCCGGGATGAGCAGTTCTTC. Protein: CASSRDEQFF. The chain employs TRBV12-3 or TRBV12-4 and TRBJ2-1; D remains unclear. This CDR3 has 10 amino acids. Trimming pared 6 bases from V and 8 bases from J, leaving 5 bases between.

CDR3 sequence reads: CASSVEGLYEQYF. The CDR3 coding sequence is TGTGCCAGCAGTGTTGAGGGACTCTACGAGCAGTACTTC. The genes are TRBV6-1 and TRBJ2-5, with a possible D match to TRBD2 (6 bases). The DNA end lines up better with TRBJ2-7; the J call may be wrong. The CDR3 is 13 amino acids. CDR1 is MNHNS and CDR2 is SASEGT in the germline V gene.

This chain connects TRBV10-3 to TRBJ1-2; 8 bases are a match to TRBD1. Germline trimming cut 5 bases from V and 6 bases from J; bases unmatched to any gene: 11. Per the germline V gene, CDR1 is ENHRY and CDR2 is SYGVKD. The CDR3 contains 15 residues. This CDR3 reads CAISSGQGMDHGYTF. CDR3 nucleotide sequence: TGTGCCATCAGTTCCGGACAGGGTATGGACCATGGCTACACCTTC.

The CDR3 here is CASVAPQGALNGYTF. In nucleotides, the CDR3 is TGTGCCAGCGTCGCCCCCCAGGGGGCTTTAAATGGCTACACCTTC. The chain carries TRBV12-3 or TRBV12-4 and TRBJ1-2, with 8 bases matching TRBD1. This CDR3 contains 15 residues. With V trimmed by 8 bases and J by 6 bases, 14 bases remained unmatched.

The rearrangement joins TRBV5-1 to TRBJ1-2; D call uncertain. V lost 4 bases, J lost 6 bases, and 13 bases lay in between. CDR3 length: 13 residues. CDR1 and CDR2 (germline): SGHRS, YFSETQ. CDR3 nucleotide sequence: TGCGCCAGCAGCACAGAGACGGGGAATGGCTACACCTTC. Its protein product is CASSTETGNGYTF.

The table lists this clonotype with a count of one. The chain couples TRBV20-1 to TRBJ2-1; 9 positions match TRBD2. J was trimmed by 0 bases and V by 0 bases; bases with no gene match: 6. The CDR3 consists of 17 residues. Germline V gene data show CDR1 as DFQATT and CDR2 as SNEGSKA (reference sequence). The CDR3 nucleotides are TGCAGTGCTAGAGATGGGGGCGGGAGGGCCTCCTACAATGAGCAGTTCTTC. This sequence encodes CSARDGGGRASYNEQFF.